This entry features one T cell receptor beta chain sequence. Its cognate antigen is unknown. This sample is drawn from a study of graft-versus-host responses after intestinal transplantation. At the level of the study: The study gave all recipients anti-thymocyte globulin induction, then tacrolimus and steroids for about 3 years.

The germline V and J ends were trimmed by 6 bases and 8 bases, with 16 bases remaining between them. The CDR3 length is 13 residues. In germline, CDR1 is SQVTM, CDR2 ANQGSEA. TCRdb keeps only in-frame clones here, not all; method: immunoSEQ multiplex PCR. This table holds roughly 100,000 clones, roughly 87% found once. Study observations and caveats: Individuals carrying graft-donor T cell macrochimerism showed high graft-versus-host to host-versus-graft clonal ratios in allografts. Researchers found peak circulating GvH clone levels linked to early post-transplant HvG declines.

The V gene is TRBV29-1, the J gene TRBJ1-4; the D gene is possibly TRBD1 (6 bases). The sample was unstimulated CD4+ T cells sorted from spleen or lymph node cells, taken before intestinal transplant. The receptor was isolated from a human donor who received an intestinal transplant. This CDR3 is CSVDRGGGEKLFF. CDR3 in DNA: TGCAGCGTGGACAGAGGTGGGGGGGAAAAACTGTTTTTT.